These 29 T cell receptor beta chains were all obtained from the same sample, sequenced in a study of T cell repertoires in cytomegalovirus infection. Their cognate antigens are unknown. TCRdb re-derived calls from the reads in MiXCR, one entry per CDR3 protein. The sample has approximately 730,000 distinct CDR3 sequences, around 30% seen once. The specimen was cultured PBMCs, collected from culture after CMV antigen stimulation. The receptor source for this set is a human donor in good health (CMV status not recorded). Some clones in this sample may be carry-over from other donors' samples.

This clonotype was observed a few times. V is TRBV7-9 and J is TRBJ2-1; 11 positions agree with TRBD2. From germline, CDR1 is SEHNR and CDR2 FQNEAQ (reference sequence). The J segment lost 4 bases and the V segment lost 4 bases, leaving 6 bases of the junction unmatched. This CDR3 has 16 residues. In DNA form, the CDR3 reads TGTGCCAGCAGCTCATTAGCGGGAGGGTTATACAATGAGCAGTTCTTC. It translates to CASSSLAGGLYNEQFF.

The V call is TRBV2, the J call TRBJ2-1, with TRBD2 matching 7 bases. V lost 6 bases, J lost 5 bases, and 10 bases stayed unmatched. Germline assignment: CDR1 SNHLY and CDR2 FYNNEI. The CDR3 sequence is 15 residues long. The CDR3 sequence is CASRAVPSGDNEQFF. The CDR3 nucleotides are TGTGCCAGCAGAGCTGTCCCTAGCGGAGACAATGAGCAGTTCTTC.

The rearrangement joins TRBV2 to TRBJ1-1; D uncertain. The CDR3 length is 13 residues. The germline CDR1 and CDR2 sequences are SNHLY and FYNNEI. V lost 4 bases, J lost 0 bases, and 6 bases lay in between. CDR3 coding DNA: TGTGCCAGCAGTGGGAGGCTGAACACTGAAGCTTTCTTT. Protein: CASSGRLNTEAFF.

The chain recombines TRBV4-1 with TRBJ1-1, with a possible D match to TRBD1 (5 bases). V was shortened by 4 bases and J by 7 bases, with 13 bases between the two germline ends. This CDR3 is built from 13 residues. The germline V gene has CDR1 MGHRA and CDR2 YSYEKL. The CDR3 region has the DNA TGCGCCAGCAGCCGCGGGACCAACGATGAAGCTTTCTTT. Its protein is CASSRGTNDEAFF.

V gene TRBV27 combines with J gene TRBJ2-7; 8 nucleotides line up with TRBD2. Looked up from germline, CDR1 is MNHEY and CDR2 is SMNVEV (reference sequence). After removal of 3 bases from V and 4 bases from J, the junction contained 8 bases not matched to a gene. The CDR3 runs 15 residues. In DNA form, the CDR3 reads TGTGCCAGCAGTTTTAGGGTAGCGGGATCTTACGAGCAGTACTTC. Protein product: CASSFRVAGSYEQYF.

The chain carries TRBV10-3 and TRBJ1-2; 12 nucleotides match TRBD1. The CDR3 totals 17 residues. Germline V gene sequence: CDR1 ENHRY, CDR2 SYGVKD. V was clipped by 3 bases and J by 2 bases; unmatched bases: 7. Written as DNA, the CDR3 is TGTGCCATCAGTGATGGGACAGGGGGCGCGATGAACTATGGCTACACCTTC. It yields the protein CAISDGTGGAMNYGYTF.

This chain uses TRBV5-5 with TRBJ2-5; the D is unclear. V lost 0 bases and J 4 bases, leaving 10 bases between the germline ends. The germline CDR1 and CDR2 sequences are SGHKS and YYEKEE (reference sequence). This CDR3 has 14 amino acids. The CDR3 DNA follows: TGTGCCAGCAGCTTGGAGGGTTCGGGAGAGACCCAGTACTTC. Translation gives CASSLEGSGETQYF.

Of note for this clonotype: At one end the junction does not follow the germline gene, possibly because of a read error. The rearrangement uses TRBV7-9 and TRBJ2-7, with 10 bases matching TRBD2. Germline values: CDR1 SEHNR, CDR2 FQNEAQ (reference sequence). There are 15 residues in the CDR3. The CDR3 DNA sequence: TGTGCCAGCAGCCTCAAGCGGGAGGGCCCTTACGAGCCGTACTTC. This sequence encodes CASSLKREGPYEPYF.

In its sample, this clonotype was seen a few times. This sequence joins TRBV20-1 and TRBJ2-7; possibly TRBD2 for D (6 bases). This CDR3 is 16 amino acids long. The ends were cut back, 0 bases at V and 1 base at J, with 16 bases in the middle. Germline V gene lookup returns CDR1 DFQATT and CDR2 SNEGSKA (reference sequence). CDR3 sequence reads: CSARDFLLAESYEQYF. The CDR3 DNA follows: TGCAGTGCTAGAGATTTTCTACTAGCAGAGTCCTACGAGCAGTACTTC.

This clonotype was seen a handful of times. The V and J genes are TRBV7-6 and TRBJ2-1, with D unclear. The germline V gene encodes CDR1 SGHVS and CDR2 FNYEAQ. V lost 7 bases and J 0 bases, leaving 16 bases between the germline ends. This CDR3 has 16 residues. This CDR3 reads CASTPRPSSSYNEQFF. CDR3 coding DNA: TGTGCCAGCACCCCCCGGCCGTCAAGCTCCTACAATGAGCAGTTCTTC.

The chain employs TRBV4-3 and TRBJ1-2; D not certain. Germline V gene lookup returns CDR1 LGHNA and CDR2 YSLEER. The CDR3 is made up of 15 amino acids. V was trimmed by 0 bases and J by 4 bases, leaving 12 bases between them. The CDR3 here is CASSQDLGTGYGYTF. CDR3 sequence (DNA): TGCGCCAGCAGCCAAGATCTTGGCACCGGCTATGGCTACACCTTC.

In the case of this clonotype: Compared with germline, one end of the junction differs, possibly owing to a read error. This chain joins TRBV5-3 and TRBJ2-2, with 11 bases aligning to TRBD2. TRBV5-3 is noted as an ORF with a role that remains uncertain. This CDR3 contains 18 residues. This chain's CDR3 is CASSLGLAGGANTGELFF. The CDR3 bases are TGTGCCAGCAGCTTGGGGCTAGCGGGGGGCGCGAACACCGGGGAGCTGTTTTTT.

In this sample, this clonotype turned up a few times. The chain is built from TRBV19 and TRBJ1-5, with a possible D match to TRBD1 (5 bases). This CDR3 has 14 amino acids. Trimming took off 5 bases at V and 4 bases at J, with 12 bases between the two ends. The germline V gene encodes CDR1 LNHDA and CDR2 SQIVND (reference sequence). For the CDR3, the DNA is TGTGCCAGTAGTGCCGGGACGGTGAATCAGCCCCAGCATTTT. Its translation: CASSAGTVNQPQHF.

The table lists this clonotype with many counts. The genes are TRBV7-8 and TRBJ2-5; D possibly uses TRBD1 or TRBD2 (5 bases each). Germline values: CDR1 SGHVS, CDR2 FQNEAQ. This CDR3 contains 12 residues. V gave up 9 bases and J gave up 4 bases, with 12 bases separating them. The CDR3 reads CASTWGRETQYF. The CDR3 nucleotides read TGTGCCAGTACGTGGGGACGAGAGACCCAGTACTTC.

This clonotype was seen a handful of times. This sequence joins TRBV12-3 or TRBV12-4 and TRBJ2-7; 10 positions match TRBD1. Losses at the gene ends were 6 bases for V and 1 base for J; bases not matched to a gene: 6. The CDR3 runs 15 residues. The CDR3 is CASRRSGQGSYEQYF. As DNA, the CDR3 is TGTGCCAGCAGGAGATCGGGACAGGGGTCCTACGAGCAGTACTTC.

The V call is TRBV12-3 or TRBV12-4, the J call TRBJ2-1; D perhaps matches TRBD2 (6 bases). V was trimmed by 3 bases and J by 10 bases, leaving 19 bases between them. The CDR3 length is 15 residues. The CDR3 region is CASSLRLAGRQEQFF. In DNA, the CDR3 is TGTGCCAGCAGTTTGCGTCTCGCGGGACGCCAGGAGCAGTTCTTC.

This clonotype was picked up a small number of times. The chain's CDR3 is CASSLGTGDSNQPQHF. The CDR3 DNA is TGTGCCAGCAGTTTAGGGACCGGAGATAGCAATCAGCCCCAGCATTTT. The chain recombines TRBV12-3 or TRBV12-4 with TRBJ1-5; no clear D. Trimming removed 1 base at V and 0 bases at J, with 10 bases between. The CDR3 sequence is 16 residues long.

V gene TRBV7-2 combines with J gene TRBJ2-1, with 7 nucleotides matching TRBD2. The CDR3 runs 13 residues. With 0 bases clipped from V and 10 bases from J, the junction kept 3 bases outside the gene matches. Germline CDR1 reads SGHTA; CDR2 reads FQGNSA. CDR3 amino acids: CASSLAGDYEQFF. CDR3 sequence (DNA): TGTGCCAGCAGCTTAGCGGGGGACTACGAGCAGTTCTTC.

This clonotype was seen only a few times. The CDR3 DNA reads as TGTGCCAGCAGCCGACAGGCTGGGGAGCTGTTTTTT. This gives the protein CASSRQAGELFF. The chain employs TRBV6-2 or TRBV6-3 and TRBJ2-2; perhaps TRBD1 as D (6 bases). Germline CDR1 is MNHEY and CDR2 is SVGEGT. This CDR3 spans 12 amino acids. The ends were cut back, 6 bases at V and 8 bases at J, with 10 bases in the middle.

In this sample, this clonotype turned up many times. This chain links TRBV7-2 with TRBJ2-5; no reliable D call. Per germline, CDR1 SGHTA and CDR2 FQGNSA. The V end lost 5 bases, the J end lost 5 bases, and 18 bases lay between the germline ends. The CDR3 contains 15 residues. CDR3 loop: CASSAEPRRSETQYF. The DNA of the CDR3 is TGTGCCAGCAGCGCTGAACCCCGACGTTCGGAGACCCAGTACTTC.

The gene calls are TRBV20-1 and TRBJ1-1; the D gene is possibly TRBD1 (5 bases). Trimming took 5 bases from V and 4 from J, leaving 11 bases between them. The CDR3 is 12 residues long. Per germline, CDR1 DFQATT and CDR2 SNEGSKA (reference sequence). CDR3 residues: CSARTGRTEAFF. CDR3 DNA: TGCAGTGCTCGTACGGGGCGCACTGAAGCTTTCTTT.

V usage is TRBV12-3 or TRBV12-4 and J usage is TRBJ1-5; D call uncertain. Trimming stripped 0 bases from V and 4 bases from J, with 7 bases between. The CDR3 runs to 14 residues. CDR3 in amino acids: CASSLARTNQPQHF. In DNA form, the CDR3 reads TGTGCCAGCAGTTTAGCCCGAACGAATCAGCCCCAGCATTTT.

This rearrangement joins TRBV20-1 to TRBJ2-7, with D possibly matching TRBD1 (6 bases). This CDR3 is 13 amino acids long. Trimming cost V 6 bases and J 1 base, with 13 bases left between them. CDR1 is DFQATT, CDR2 SNEGSKA, per germline (reference sequence). CDR3 sequence (DNA): TGCAGTGCCACGCCAGGGGCTTCCTACGAGCAGTACTTC. This gives the protein CSATPGASYEQYF.

This clonotype was counted between two and nine times. The chain recombines TRBV28 with TRBJ2-5; TRBD1 might be the D (5 bases). The CDR3 consists of 15 residues. Germline V gene sequence: CDR1 MDHEN, CDR2 SYDVKM. Trimming shortened V by 3 bases and J by 5 bases, and 16 bases separated the two germline ends. Here the CDR3 reads CASSFPGRERETQYF. In nucleotides, the CDR3 is TGTGCCAGCAGTTTTCCCGGCAGGGAACGGGAGACCCAGTACTTC. Combining the CDR3 with reference TRBV28 and TRBJ2-5 gives the whole variable domain DVKVTQSSRYLVKRTGEKVFLECVQDMDHENMFWYRQDPGLGLRLIYFSYDVKMKEKGDIPEGYSVSREKKERFSLILESASTNQTSMYLCASSFPGRERETQYFGPGTRLLVL.

This clonotype has just one count. The chain has TRBV20-1 and TRBJ2-3, with D unclear. CDR3 size: 14 residues. Germline V gene lookup returns CDR1 DFQATT and CDR2 SNEGSKA (reference sequence). V was trimmed by 5 bases and J by 5 bases, leaving 17 bases between them. CDR3 sequence: CSAGPPGREDTQYF. The CDR3 nucleotides are TGCAGTGCTGGCCCGCCAGGAAGAGAAGATACGCAGTATTTT.

Only a few counts were recorded for this clonotype. The chain combines TRBV20-1 with TRBJ2-3; D unresolved. The CDR3 runs 10 residues. Trimming removed 3 bases at V and 6 bases at J, with 4 bases between. Germline V gene data show CDR1 as DFQATT and CDR2 as SNEGSKA (reference sequence). The CDR3 region has the DNA TGCAGTGCTAGTGGGGATACGCAGTATTTT. Its translation: CSASGDTQYF.

The J gene is TRBJ2-1, the V gene TRBV7-2; 13 nucleotides agree with TRBD2. The germline CDR1 and CDR2 sequences are SGHTA and FQGNSA. This CDR3 is built from 17 residues. The J segment lost 7 bases and the V segment lost 6 bases, leaving 12 bases of the junction unmatched. CDR3 DNA: TGTGCCAGCAGACCGGGGGGGAGGGGACTAGCGGGAAATGAGCAGTTCTTC. It translates to CASRPGGRGLAGNEQFF. Full variable domain (missing parts from reference TRBV7-2 and TRBJ2-1): GAGVSQSPSNKVTEKGKDVELRCDPISGHTALYWYRQSLGQGLEFLIYFQGNSAPDKSGLPSDRFSAERTGGSVSTLTIQRTQQEDSAVYLCASRPGGRGLAGNEQFFGPGTRLTVL.

This clonotype appeared a few times. V and J are TRBV7-9 and TRBJ2-1, with 12 bases identical to TRBD2. Germline lookup yields CDR1 SEHNR and CDR2 FQNEAQ (reference sequence). The CDR3 length is 15 residues. V trimming: 4 bases; J trimming: 6 bases; junction bases outside the gene matches: 4. As DNA, the CDR3 is TGTGCCAGCAGCTCTCCGGGACTAGCGGGCAATGAGCAGTTCTTC. Translating it yields CASSSPGLAGNEQFF.

This chain uses TRBV4-1 with TRBJ1-2; possible D gene TRBD1, 5 bases. In germline, CDR1 is MGHRA, CDR2 YSYEKL. This CDR3 is 13 amino acids long. The V and J ends lost 3 bases and 7 bases respectively, with 12 bases between them. The CDR3 loop is CASSQASGIGYTF. CDR3 nucleotide sequence: TGCGCCAGCAGCCAGGCCTCAGGGATTGGCTACACCTTC.